Sequencing of this TCR beta chain was carried out in a study of Ad26.COV2.S vaccination and SARS-CoV-2 variants. As for the study in general: Intramuscular Ad26.COV2.S at 5x10^10 or 1x10^11 viral particles.

CDR1 is SGHTA and CDR2 is FQGNSA in the germline V gene. CDR3 length equals 15 residues. V was trimmed by 1 base and J by 3 bases, leaving 10 bases between them. Sequenced by immunoSEQ multiplex PCR; TCRdb stores in-frame clones only, minus some. This sample has approximately 400,000 clones, with around 82% found just once. This sample's treatment: roughly 20 received Ad26.COV2.S at low or high dose, single or two shots; about 5 received placebo; per-sample allocation not given. Specimen acquisition occurred on day 63 following the initial vaccine or placebo injection. This TCR derives from a person between 18 and 65 years old who received the Ad26.COV2.S COVID-19 vaccine or a placebo. The rearrangement uses TRBV7-2 and TRBJ2-1; D ambiguous. This specimen consisted of peripheral blood, obtained in a trial of Ad26.COV2.S vaccine versus placebo. The CDR3 DNA is TGTGCCAGCAGCTTAGAGGTACAGAACTACAATGAGCAGTTCTTC. Amino acids: CASSLEVQNYNEQFF.